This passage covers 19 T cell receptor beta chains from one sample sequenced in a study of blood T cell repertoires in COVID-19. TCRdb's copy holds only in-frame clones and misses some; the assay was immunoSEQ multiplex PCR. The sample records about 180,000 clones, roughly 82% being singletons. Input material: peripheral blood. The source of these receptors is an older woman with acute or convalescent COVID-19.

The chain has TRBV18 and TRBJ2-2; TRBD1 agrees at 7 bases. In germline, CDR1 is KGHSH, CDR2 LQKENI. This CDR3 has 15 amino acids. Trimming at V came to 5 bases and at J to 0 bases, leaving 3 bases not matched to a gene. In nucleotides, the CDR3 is TGTGCCAGCTCATCAGACAGGGCGAACACCGGGGAGCTGTTTTTT. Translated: CASSSDRANTGELFF.

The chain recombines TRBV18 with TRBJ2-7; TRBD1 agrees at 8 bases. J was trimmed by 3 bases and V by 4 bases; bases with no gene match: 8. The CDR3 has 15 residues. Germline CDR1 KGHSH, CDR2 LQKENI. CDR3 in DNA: TGTGCCAGCTCACACGACCGGACAGGGTTCTACGAGCAGTACTTC. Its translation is CASSHDRTGFYEQYF.

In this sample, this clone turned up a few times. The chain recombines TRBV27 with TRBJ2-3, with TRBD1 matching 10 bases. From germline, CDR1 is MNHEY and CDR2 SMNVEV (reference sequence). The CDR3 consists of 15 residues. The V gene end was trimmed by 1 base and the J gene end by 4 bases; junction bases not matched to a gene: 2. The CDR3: CASSLWGTGADTQYF. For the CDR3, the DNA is TGTGCCAGCAGTTTATGGGGGACAGGGGCAGATACGCAGTATTTT.

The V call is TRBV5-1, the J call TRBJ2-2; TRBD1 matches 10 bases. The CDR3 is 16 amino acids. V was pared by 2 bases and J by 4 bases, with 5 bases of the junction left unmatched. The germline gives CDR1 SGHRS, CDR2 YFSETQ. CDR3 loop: CASSFSGTGATGELFF. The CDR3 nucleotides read TGCGCCAGCAGCTTTTCGGGGACAGGGGCCACCGGGGAGCTGTTTTTT.

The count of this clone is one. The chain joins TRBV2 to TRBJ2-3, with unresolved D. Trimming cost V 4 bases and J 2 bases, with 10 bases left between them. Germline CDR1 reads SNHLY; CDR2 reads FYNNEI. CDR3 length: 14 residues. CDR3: CASSVPGFTDTQYF. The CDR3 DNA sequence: TGTGCCAGCAGTGTACCGGGTTTCACAGATACGCAGTATTTT.

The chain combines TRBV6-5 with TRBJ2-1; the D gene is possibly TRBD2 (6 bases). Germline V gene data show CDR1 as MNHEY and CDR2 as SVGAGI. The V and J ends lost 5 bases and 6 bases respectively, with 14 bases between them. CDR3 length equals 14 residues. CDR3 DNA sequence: TGTGCCAGCAGTCCCAGACTGGAGGGCAATGAGCAGTTCTTC. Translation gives CASSPRLEGNEQFF.

The CDR3 DNA sequence: TGTGCCAGCAGCTTAGGATGGAGCAGACGAGTCAATTCACCCCTCCACTTT. It specifies CASSLGWSRRVNSPLHF. The V gene is TRBV11-2, the J gene TRBJ1-6; D remains ambiguous. The germline V and J ends were trimmed by 1 base and 7 bases, with 17 bases remaining between them. The CDR3 consists of 17 residues. Per the germline V gene, CDR1 is SGHAT and CDR2 is FQNNGV.

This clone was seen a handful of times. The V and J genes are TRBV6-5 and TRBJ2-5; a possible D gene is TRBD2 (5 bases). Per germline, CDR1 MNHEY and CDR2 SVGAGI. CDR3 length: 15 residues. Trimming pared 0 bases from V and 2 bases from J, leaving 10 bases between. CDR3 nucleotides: TGTGCCAGCAGTTACTCCCGGGGTGCACAAGAGACCCAGTACTTC. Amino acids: CASSYSRGAQETQYF.

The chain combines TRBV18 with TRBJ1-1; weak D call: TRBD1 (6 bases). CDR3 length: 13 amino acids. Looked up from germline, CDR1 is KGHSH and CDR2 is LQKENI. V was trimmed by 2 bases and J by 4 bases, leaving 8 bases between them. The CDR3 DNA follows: TGTGCCAGCTCACCAGTAGGGGGCACTGAAGCTTTCTTT. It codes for CASSPVGGTEAFF.

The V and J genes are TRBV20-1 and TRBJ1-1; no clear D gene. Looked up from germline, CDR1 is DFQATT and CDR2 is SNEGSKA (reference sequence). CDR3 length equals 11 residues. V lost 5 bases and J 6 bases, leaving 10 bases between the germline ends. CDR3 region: CSAGARAEAFF. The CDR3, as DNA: TGCAGTGCTGGCGCGCGGGCTGAAGCTTTCTTT.

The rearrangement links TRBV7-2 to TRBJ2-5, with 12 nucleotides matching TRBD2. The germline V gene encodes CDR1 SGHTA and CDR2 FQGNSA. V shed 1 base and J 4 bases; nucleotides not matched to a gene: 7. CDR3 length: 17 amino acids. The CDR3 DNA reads TGTGCCAGCAGCTTAGTTTCTAGCGGGAGGGGTCGAGAGACCCAGTACTTC. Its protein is CASSLVSSGRGRETQYF.

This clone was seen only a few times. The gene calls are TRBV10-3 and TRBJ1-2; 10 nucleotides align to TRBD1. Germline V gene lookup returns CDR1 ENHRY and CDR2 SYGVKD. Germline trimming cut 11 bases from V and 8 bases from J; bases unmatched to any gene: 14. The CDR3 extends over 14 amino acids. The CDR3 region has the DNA TGTGCCTCAGCCCCGGGACAGGGGATGCGGGGCTACACCTTC. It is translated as CASAPGQGMRGYTF.

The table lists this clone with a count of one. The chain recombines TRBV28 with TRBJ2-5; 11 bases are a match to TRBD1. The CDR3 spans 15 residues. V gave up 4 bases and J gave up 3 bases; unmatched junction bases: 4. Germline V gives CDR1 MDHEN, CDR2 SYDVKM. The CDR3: CASSSWDRGEETQYF. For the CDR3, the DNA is TGTGCCAGCAGTTCCTGGGACAGGGGGGAAGAGACCCAGTACTTC.

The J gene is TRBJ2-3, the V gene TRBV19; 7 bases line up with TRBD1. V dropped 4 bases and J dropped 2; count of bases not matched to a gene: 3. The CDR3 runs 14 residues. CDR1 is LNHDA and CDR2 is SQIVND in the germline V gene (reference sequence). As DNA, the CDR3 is TGTGCCAGTAGTACAACAGGGGTCACAGATACGCAGTATTTT. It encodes CASSTTGVTDTQYF.

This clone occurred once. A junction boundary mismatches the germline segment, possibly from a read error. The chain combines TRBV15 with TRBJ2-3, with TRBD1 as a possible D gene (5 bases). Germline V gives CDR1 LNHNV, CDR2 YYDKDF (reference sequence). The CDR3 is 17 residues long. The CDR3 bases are TGTGCCACCAGCAGAGAGACCGTGGGGCTAAGCAGAGATACGCAGTATTTT. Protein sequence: CATSRETVGLSRDTQYF.

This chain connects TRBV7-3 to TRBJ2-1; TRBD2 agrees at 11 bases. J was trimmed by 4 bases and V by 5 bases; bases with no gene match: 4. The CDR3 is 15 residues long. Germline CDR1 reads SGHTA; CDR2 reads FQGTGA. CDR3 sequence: CASSPRLAGYNEQFF. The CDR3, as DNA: TGTGCCAGCAGCCCTCGACTAGCGGGGTACAATGAGCAGTTCTTC.

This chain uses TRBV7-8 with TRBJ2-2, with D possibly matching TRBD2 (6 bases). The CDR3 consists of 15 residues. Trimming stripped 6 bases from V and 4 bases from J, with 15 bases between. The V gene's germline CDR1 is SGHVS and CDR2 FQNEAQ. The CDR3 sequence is CASRVTSSGTGELFF. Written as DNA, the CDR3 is TGTGCCAGCAGGGTGACTAGTTCGGGCACCGGGGAGCTGTTTTTT.

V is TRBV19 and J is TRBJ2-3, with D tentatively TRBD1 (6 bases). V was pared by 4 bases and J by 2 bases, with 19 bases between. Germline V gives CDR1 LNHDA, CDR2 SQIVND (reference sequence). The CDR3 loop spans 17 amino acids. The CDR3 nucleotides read TGTGCCAGTAGTAGAGGAATGCGACAGGCTTACACAGATACGCAGTATTTT. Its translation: CASSRGMRQAYTDTQYF.

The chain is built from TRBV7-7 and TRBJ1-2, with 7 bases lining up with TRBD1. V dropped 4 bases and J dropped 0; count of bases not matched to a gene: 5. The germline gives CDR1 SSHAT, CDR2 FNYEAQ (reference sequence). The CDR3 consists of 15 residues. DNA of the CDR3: TGTGCCAGCAGCTCTGGACAGGTACCTAACTATGGCTACACCTTC. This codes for CASSSGQVPNYGYTF.